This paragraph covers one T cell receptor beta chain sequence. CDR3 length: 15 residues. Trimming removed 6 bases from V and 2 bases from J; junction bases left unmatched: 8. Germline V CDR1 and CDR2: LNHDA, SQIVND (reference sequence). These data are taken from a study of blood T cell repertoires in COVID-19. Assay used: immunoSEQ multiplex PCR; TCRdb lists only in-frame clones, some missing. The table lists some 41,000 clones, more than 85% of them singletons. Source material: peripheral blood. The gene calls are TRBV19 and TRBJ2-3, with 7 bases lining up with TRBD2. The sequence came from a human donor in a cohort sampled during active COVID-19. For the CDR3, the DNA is TGTGCCAGTAGGTCCGGGACTAAAATCACAGATACGCAGTATTTT. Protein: CASRSGTKITDTQYF.